Below, 13 T cell receptor beta chains from the same sample are listed, as sequenced in a study of T cell changes during pregnancy in multiple sclerosis. Clones were read by immunoSEQ multiplex PCR, and TCRdb kept only the in-frame ones, dropping some. The repertoire holds tens of thousands of clones, with around 84% as singletons. Specimen: CD4+ T cells from peripheral blood mononuclear cells, collected before pregnancy. The receptors were gathered from a female donor with multiple sclerosis, enrolled in a pregnancy study.

Concerning this clone: The same CDR3 is also encoded by other DNA sequences in this sample. This chain connects TRBV5-1 to TRBJ2-1, with D perhaps matching TRBD1 (5 bases). Germline V lookup: CDR1 SGHRS, CDR2 YFSETQ. The CDR3 spans 15 residues. V was trimmed by 1 base and J by 0 bases, leaving 8 bases between them. In nucleotides, the CDR3 is TGCGCCAGCAGCTTGACAGGTAGCTCCTACAATGAGCAGTTCTTC. As protein: CASSLTGSSYNEQFF.

The J gene is TRBJ1-4, the V gene TRBV30; 7 bases line up with TRBD1. Germline-derived CDR1 and CDR2 are GTSNPN and SVGIG (reference sequence). CDR3 size: 14 residues. After removal of 3 bases from V and 8 bases from J, the junction contained 9 bases not matched to a gene. The CDR3 loop reads CAWRYQAQGEKLFF. DNA of the CDR3: TGTGCCTGGAGGTACCAAGCACAGGGGGAAAAACTGTTTTTT.

The chain joins TRBV5-6 to TRBJ2-7, with unresolved D. CDR3 length: 14 residues. Trimming pared 1 base from V and 3 bases from J, leaving 11 bases between. Germline V gene data show CDR1 as SGHDT and CDR2 as YYEEEE. The CDR3 loop reads CASSLLTPNYEQYF. CDR3 sequence (DNA): TGTGCCAGCAGCTTGCTGACACCCAACTACGAGCAGTACTTC. The whole variable domain, filled in from reference TRBV5-6 and TRBJ2-7, reads DAGVTQSPTHLIKTRGQQVTLRCSPKSGHDTVSWYQQALGQGPQFIFQYYEEEERQRGNFPDRFSGHQFPNYSSELNVNALLLGDSALYLCASSLLTPNYEQYFGPGTRLTVT.

This rearrangement joins TRBV4-2 to TRBJ1-5; 8 nucleotides match TRBD1. The junction had 2 bases not matched to a gene; V was cut back by 0 bases and J by 7 bases. Germline V gives CDR1 LGHNA, CDR2 YNFKEQ. This CDR3 contains 14 residues. The CDR3 DNA is TGTGCCAGCAGCCAAGAAACAGGGGGACAGCCCCAGCATTTT. This encodes CASSQETGGQPQHF.

The chain links TRBV10-2 to TRBJ2-5, with 8 bases that match TRBD2. Trimming took 10 bases from V and 9 from J; bases not matched to a gene: 10. Germline V gives CDR1 WSHSY, CDR2 SAAADI. This CDR3 is 12 amino acids long. As DNA, the CDR3 is TGCGCCACCTCTAGCGGGCTAGGGGCCCAGTACTTC. Translation gives CATSSGLGAQYF.

The chain employs TRBV7-6 and TRBJ2-1, with 8 bases that match TRBD2. Losses at the gene ends were 5 bases for V and 3 bases for J; bases not matched to a gene: 9. Germline CDR1 is SGHVS and CDR2 is FNYEAQ. CDR3 length: 16 residues. The CDR3 region is CASSPSSRGGYNEQFF. The CDR3 DNA reads as TGTGCCAGCAGCCCAAGCTCCCGGGGGGGCTACAATGAGCAGTTCTTC.

CDR3 protein: CASSLAVPGHELHF. CDR3 sequence (DNA): TGTGCCAGCAGCTTAGCGGTCCCGGGACACGAACTCCATTTT. The rearrangement links TRBV11-2 to TRBJ1-5; the D gene is possibly TRBD1 (6 bases). CDR1 is SGHAT and CDR2 is FQNNGV in the germline V gene. Trimming took 1 base from V and 16 from J, leaving 20 bases between them. The CDR3 extends over 14 amino acids.

V gene TRBV6-5 combines with J gene TRBJ2-7; maybe TRBD2 (6 bases). The length of the CDR3 is 12 residues. Trimming removed 2 bases from V and 6 bases from J, with 8 bases in between. Germline values: CDR1 MNHEY, CDR2 SVGAGI. This CDR3 is CASSYGGGEQYF. In DNA form, the CDR3 reads TGTGCCAGCAGTTACGGGGGAGGCGAGCAGTACTTC.

This chain uses TRBV6-6 with TRBJ1-1; D not certain. The CDR3 totals 11 residues. With 7 bases removed from V and 8 bases from J, the gap between germline ends came to 11 bases. Germline V gene data show CDR1 as MNHNY and CDR2 as SVGAGI (reference sequence). This CDR3 reads CASTRETEAFF. For the CDR3, the DNA is TGTGCCAGCACACGGGAGACAGAAGCTTTCTTT.

The chain is built from TRBV7-8 and TRBJ1-2; D ambiguous. V lost 0 bases, J lost 2 bases, and 10 bases lay in between. The CDR3 spans 15 residues. The germline V gene encodes CDR1 SGHVS and CDR2 FQNEAQ. In DNA form, the CDR3 reads TGTGCCAGCAGCTTAGCTGAAGTCGGGAACTATGGCTACACCTTC. Translating gives CASSLAEVGNYGYTF.

This clone was seen just once. The chain employs TRBV7-2 and TRBJ1-2, with D possibly being TRBD1 (6 bases). The germline gives CDR1 SGHTA, CDR2 FQGNSA. V lost 7 bases, J lost 4 bases, and 19 bases lay in between. The CDR3 is 15 amino acids. CDR3 amino acids: CASTPAVQGTYGYTF. In DNA, the CDR3 is TGTGCCAGCACCCCAGCGGTCCAGGGGACCTATGGCTACACCTTC.

The chain combines TRBV19 with TRBJ2-3; TRBD2 matches 9 bases. The CDR3 runs 17 residues. V shed 4 bases and J 0 bases; nucleotides not matched to a gene: 8. CDR1 is LNHDA, CDR2 SQIVND, per germline (reference sequence). The CDR3 DNA reads as TGTGCCAGTAGTAAAACTAGCGGGCGGTCTAGCACAGATACGCAGTATTTT. Translation gives CASSKTSGRSSTDTQYF.

The chain links TRBV19 to TRBJ1-2; D call uncertain. CDR3 length: 14 residues. Looked up from germline, CDR1 is LNHDA and CDR2 is SQIVND (reference sequence). Deletions cut 1 base from V and 0 bases from J, with 6 bases between. DNA for the CDR3: TGTGCCAGTAGTATAGGGCCCTCTAACTATGGCTACACCTTC. This codes for CASSIGPSNYGYTF.